The present T cell receptor (beta chain) was sequenced within a study of blood T cell repertoires in COVID-19. J was trimmed by 1 base and V by 6 bases; bases with no gene match: 5. The length of the CDR3 is 15 residues. CDR1 and CDR2 (germline): MNHEY, SVGAGI. Only in-frame clones appear in the TCRdb table, and some are missing; sequencing was by immunoSEQ multiplex PCR. The sample contains 72,000 or so clones, about nine tenths of which appear only once. What was sequenced was peripheral blood. This sequence originates from a woman aged 60-70 years with acute or convalescent COVID-19. V and J are TRBV6-5 and TRBJ1-1; 10 bases map to TRBD1. CDR3 in amino acids: CASRDRGRGNTEAFF. DNA of the CDR3: TGTGCCAGCAGAGACAGGGGGCGAGGGAACACTGAAGCTTTCTTT.